This T cell receptor (beta chain) was identified in a study of response to subunit inactivated influenza vaccine. The CDR3 extends over 14 amino acids. Looked up from germline, CDR1 is MNHEY and CDR2 is SVGEGT. V was shortened by 6 bases and J by 4 bases, with 13 bases between the two germline ends. TCRdb recomputed calls from the RT-PCR reads with MiXCR, one row per CDR3 protein. The sample consists of roughly 700,000 distinct CDR3 sequences, approximately 15% of them appearing once. This clonotype was detected once. The receptor comes from a man aged 45 to 65 who received an inactivated influenza vaccine. The sequenced sample was PBMCs from blood, obtained roughly 15 days before vaccination. The chain recombines TRBV6-2 or TRBV6-3 with TRBJ2-1, with D uncertain. CDR3 sequence (DNA): TGTGCCAGCAGGCCTTTGGACCGGTACAATGAGCAGTTCTTC. Its protein is CASRPLDRYNEQFF.